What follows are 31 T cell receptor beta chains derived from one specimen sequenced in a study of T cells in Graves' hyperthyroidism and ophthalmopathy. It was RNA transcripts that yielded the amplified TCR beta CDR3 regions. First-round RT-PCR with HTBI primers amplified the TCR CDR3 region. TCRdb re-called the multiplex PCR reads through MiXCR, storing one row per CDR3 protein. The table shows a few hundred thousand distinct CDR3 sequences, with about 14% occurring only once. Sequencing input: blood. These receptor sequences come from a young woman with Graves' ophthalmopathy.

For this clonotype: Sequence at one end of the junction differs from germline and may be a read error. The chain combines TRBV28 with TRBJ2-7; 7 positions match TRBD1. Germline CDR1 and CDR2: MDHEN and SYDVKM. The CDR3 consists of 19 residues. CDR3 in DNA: TGTGCCATCAGTTTCTCTCGCGAAGGGACAGATCTTAGCTCCTACGAGCAGTACTTC. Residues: CAISFSREGTDLSSYEQYF.

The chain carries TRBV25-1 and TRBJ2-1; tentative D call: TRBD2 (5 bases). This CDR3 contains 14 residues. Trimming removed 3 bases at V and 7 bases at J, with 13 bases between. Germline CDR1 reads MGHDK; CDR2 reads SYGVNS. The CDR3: CASSDSGVLNEQFF. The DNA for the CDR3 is TGTGCCAGCAGTGACTCCGGGGTACTAAATGAGCAGTTCTTC.

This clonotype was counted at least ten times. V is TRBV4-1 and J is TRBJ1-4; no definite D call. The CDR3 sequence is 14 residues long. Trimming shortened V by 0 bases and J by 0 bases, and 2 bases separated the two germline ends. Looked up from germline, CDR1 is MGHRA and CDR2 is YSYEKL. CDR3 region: CASSQDPTNEKLFF. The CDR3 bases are TGCGCCAGCAGCCAAGATCCAACTAATGAAAAACTGTTTTTT.

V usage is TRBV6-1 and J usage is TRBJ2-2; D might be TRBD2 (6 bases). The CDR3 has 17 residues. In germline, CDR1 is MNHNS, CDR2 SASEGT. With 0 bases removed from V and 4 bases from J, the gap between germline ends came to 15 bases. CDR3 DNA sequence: TGTGCCAGCAGTGAAGCGCCCACCCTGGGGGGCACCGGGGAGCTGTTTTTT. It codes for CASSEAPTLGGTGELFF.

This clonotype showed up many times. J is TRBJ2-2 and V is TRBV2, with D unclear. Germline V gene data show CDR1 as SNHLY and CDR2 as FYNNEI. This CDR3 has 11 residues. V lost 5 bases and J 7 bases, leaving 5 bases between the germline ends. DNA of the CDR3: TGTGCCAGCAGTAAGCACGGGGAGCTGTTTTTT. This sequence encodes CASSKHGELFF.

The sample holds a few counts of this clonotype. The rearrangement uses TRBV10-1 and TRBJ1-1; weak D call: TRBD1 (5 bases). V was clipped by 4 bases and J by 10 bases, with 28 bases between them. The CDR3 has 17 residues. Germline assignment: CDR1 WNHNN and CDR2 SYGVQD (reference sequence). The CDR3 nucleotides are TGCGCCAGCAGTGCGGGCAAAAAATCGCTACTCCCGGGGGGAGCTTTCTTT. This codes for CASSAGKKSLLPGGAFF.

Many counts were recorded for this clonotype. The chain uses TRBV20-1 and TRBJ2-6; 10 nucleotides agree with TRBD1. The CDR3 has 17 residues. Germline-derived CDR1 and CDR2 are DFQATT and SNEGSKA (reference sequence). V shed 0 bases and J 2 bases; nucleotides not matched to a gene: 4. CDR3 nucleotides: TGCAGTGCTAGAGACCGGGACAGGGGTACTGGGGCCAACGTCCTGACTTTC. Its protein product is CSARDRDRGTGANVLTF.

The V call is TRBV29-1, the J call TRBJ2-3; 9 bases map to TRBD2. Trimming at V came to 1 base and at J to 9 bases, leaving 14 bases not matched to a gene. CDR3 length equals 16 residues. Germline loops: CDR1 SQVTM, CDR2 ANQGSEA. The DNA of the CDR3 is TGCAGCGTTGAAGGGAGGGGGGGGCTAGCGGGGCAGACGCAGTATTTT. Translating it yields CSVEGRGGLAGQTQYF.

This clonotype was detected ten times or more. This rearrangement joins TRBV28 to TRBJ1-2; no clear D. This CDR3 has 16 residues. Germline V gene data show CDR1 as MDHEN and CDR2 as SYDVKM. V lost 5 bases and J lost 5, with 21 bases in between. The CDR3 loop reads CASSHKSWLSRYGYTF. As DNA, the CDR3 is TGTGCCAGCAGTCACAAGTCGTGGTTGTCGCGATATGGCTACACCTTC.

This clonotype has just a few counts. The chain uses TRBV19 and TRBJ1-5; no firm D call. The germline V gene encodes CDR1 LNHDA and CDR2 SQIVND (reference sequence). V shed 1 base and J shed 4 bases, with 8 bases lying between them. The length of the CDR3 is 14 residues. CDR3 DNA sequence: TGTGCCAGTAGTATAGGAGGGAAGAATCAGCCCCAGCATTTT. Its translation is CASSIGGKNQPQHF.

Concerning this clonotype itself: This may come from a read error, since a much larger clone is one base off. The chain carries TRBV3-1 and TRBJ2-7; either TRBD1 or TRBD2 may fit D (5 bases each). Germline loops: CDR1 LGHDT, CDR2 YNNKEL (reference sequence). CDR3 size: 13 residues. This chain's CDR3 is CAGSQVGGIEQYF. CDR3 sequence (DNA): TGTGCCGGCAGCCAAGTTGGGGGTATCGAGCAGTACTTC.

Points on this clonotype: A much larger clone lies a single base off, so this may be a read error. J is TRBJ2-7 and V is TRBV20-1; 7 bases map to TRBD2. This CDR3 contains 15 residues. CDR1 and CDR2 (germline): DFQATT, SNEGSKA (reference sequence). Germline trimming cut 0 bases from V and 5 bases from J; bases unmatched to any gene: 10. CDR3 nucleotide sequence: TGCAGTGCTAGAGATCGCGGGGGATCATCCCACGAGCAGTACTTC. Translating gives CSARDRGGSSHEQYF.

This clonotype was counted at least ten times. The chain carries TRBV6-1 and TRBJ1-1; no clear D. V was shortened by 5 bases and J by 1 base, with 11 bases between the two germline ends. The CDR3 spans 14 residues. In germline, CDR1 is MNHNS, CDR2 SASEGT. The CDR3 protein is CASSYSFRNTEAFF. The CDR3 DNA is TGTGCCAGCAGTTACAGCTTCCGGAACACTGAAGCTTTCTTT.

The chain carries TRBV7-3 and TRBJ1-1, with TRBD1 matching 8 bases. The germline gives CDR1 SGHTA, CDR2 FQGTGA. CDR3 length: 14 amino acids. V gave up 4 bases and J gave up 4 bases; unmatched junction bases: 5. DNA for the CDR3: TGTGCCAGCAGCTCCCGGACAGGGTCCACTGAAGCTTTCTTT. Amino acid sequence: CASSSRTGSTEAFF.

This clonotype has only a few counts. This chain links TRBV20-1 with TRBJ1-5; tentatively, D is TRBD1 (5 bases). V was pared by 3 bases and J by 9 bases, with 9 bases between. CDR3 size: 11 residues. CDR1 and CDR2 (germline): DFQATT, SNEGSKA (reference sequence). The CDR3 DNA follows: TGCAGTGCTAGGTCTCAGGGGCCCCAGCATTTT. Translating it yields CSARSQGPQHF.

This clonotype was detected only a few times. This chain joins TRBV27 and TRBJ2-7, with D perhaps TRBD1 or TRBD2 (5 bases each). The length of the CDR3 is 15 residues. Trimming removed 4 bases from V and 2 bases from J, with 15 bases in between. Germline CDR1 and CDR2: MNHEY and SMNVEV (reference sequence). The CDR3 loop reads CASSSPGRLTYEQYF. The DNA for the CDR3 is TGTGCCAGCAGTTCCCCGGGACGCCTAACCTACGAGCAGTACTTC.

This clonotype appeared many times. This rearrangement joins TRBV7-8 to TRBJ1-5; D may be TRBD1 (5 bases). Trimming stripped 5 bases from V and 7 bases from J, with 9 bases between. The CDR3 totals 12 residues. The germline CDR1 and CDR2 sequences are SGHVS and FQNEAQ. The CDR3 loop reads CASSHRDQPQHF. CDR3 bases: TGTGCCAGCAGCCATCGGGACCAGCCCCAGCATTTT. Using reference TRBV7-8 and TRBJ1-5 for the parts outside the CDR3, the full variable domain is GAGVSQSPRYKVAKRGQDVALRCDPISGHVSLFWYQQALGQGPEFLTYFQNEAQLDKSGLPSDRFFAERPEGSVSTLKIQRTQQEDSAVYLCASSHRDQPQHFGDGTRLSIL.

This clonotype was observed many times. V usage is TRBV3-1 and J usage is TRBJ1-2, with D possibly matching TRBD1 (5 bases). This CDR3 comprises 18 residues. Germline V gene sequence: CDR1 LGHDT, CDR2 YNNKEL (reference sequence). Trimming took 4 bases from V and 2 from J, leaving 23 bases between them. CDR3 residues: CASSPWGPYPMSNYGYTF. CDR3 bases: TGTGCCAGCAGCCCCTGGGGACCCTACCCGATGTCCAACTATGGCTACACCTTC.

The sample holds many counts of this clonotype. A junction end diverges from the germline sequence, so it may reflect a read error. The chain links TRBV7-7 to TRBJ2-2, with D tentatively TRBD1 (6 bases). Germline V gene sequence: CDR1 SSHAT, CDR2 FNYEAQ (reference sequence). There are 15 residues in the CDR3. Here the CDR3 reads CASSPSTRGNGELFF. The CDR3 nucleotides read TGTGCTAGCAGCCCAAGCACGAGGGGGAACGGGGAGCTGTTTTTT.

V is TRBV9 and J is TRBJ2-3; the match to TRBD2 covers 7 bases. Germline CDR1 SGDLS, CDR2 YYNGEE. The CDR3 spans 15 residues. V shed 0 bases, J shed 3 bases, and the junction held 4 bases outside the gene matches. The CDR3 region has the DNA TGTGCCAGCAGCGTAGACTGGACTAGGACAGATACGCAGTATTTT. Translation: CASSVDWTRTDTQYF. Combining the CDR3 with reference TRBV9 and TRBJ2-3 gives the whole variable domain DSGVTQTPKHLITATGQRVTLRCSPRSGDLSVYWYQQSLDQGLQFLIQYYNGEERAKGNILERFSAQQFPDLHSELNLSSLELGDSALYFCASSVDWTRTDTQYFGPGTRLTVL.

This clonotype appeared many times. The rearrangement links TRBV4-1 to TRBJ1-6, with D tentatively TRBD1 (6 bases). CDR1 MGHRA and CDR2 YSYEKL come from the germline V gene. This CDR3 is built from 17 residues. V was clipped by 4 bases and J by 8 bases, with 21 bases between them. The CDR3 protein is CASSLTPPTGTHSPLHF. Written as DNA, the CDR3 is TGCGCCAGCAGCCTTACCCCCCCAACAGGGACCCATTCACCCCTCCACTTT.

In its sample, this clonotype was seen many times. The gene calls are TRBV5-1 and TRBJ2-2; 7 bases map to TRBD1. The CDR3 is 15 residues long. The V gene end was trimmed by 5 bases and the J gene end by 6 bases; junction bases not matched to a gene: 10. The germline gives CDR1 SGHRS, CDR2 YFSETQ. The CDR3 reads CASSPDRVRSGELFF. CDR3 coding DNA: TGCGCCAGCAGTCCTGACAGGGTTAGGTCCGGGGAGCTGTTTTTT.

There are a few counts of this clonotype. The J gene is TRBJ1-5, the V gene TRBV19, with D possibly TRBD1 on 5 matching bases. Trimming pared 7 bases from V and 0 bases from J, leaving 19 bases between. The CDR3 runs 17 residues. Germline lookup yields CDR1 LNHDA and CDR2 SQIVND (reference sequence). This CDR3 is CASKGRGGLYSNQPQHF. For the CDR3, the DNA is TGTGCCAGTAAGGGCCGGGGGGGATTATATAGCAATCAGCCCCAGCATTTT.

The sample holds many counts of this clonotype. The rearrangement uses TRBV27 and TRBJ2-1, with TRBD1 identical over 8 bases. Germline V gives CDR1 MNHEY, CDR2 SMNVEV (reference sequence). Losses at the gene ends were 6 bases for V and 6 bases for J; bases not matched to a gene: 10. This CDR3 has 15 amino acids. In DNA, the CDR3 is TGTGCCAGCAGGGCACATAGGACAGGGTCCAATGAGCAGTTCTTC. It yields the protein CASRAHRTGSNEQFF.

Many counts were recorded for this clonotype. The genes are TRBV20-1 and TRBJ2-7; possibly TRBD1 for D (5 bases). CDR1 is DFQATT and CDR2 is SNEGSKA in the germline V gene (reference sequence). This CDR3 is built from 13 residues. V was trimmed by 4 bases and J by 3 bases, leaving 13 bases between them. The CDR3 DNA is TGCAGTGCTATCCAGGGCAGCCGCTACGAGCAGTACTTC. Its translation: CSAIQGSRYEQYF.

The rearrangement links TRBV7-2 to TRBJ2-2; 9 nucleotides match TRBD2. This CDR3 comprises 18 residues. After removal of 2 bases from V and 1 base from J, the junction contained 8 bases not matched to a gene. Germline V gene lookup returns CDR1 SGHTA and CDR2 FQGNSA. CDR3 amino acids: CASSLPPAGGLNTGELFF. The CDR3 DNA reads TGTGCCAGCAGCTTACCCCCGGCGGGGGGGCTGAACACCGGGGAGCTGTTTTTT.

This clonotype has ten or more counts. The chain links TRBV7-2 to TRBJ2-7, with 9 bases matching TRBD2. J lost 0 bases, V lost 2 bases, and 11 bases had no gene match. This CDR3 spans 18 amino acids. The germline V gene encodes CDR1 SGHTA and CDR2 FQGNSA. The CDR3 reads CASSLWGGGGPGSYEQYF. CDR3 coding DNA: TGTGCCAGCAGCTTATGGGGCGGGGGGGGGCCAGGCTCCTACGAGCAGTACTTC.

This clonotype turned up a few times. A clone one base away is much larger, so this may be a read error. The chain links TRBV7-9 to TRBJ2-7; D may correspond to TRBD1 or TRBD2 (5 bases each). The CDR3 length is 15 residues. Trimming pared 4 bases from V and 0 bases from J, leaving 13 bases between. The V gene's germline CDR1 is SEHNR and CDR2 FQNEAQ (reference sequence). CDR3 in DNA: TGTGCCAGCAGCTCACCGGGACGGGTCTCCTACGAGCAGTACTTC. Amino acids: CASSSPGRVSYEQYF.

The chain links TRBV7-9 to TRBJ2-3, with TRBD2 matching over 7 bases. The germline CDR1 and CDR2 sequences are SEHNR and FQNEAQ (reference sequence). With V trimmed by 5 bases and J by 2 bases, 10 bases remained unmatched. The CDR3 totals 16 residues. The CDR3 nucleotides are TGTGCCAGCAGCCCGAGGGAGGGACTTAACACAGATACGCAGTATTTT. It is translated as CASSPREGLNTDTQYF.

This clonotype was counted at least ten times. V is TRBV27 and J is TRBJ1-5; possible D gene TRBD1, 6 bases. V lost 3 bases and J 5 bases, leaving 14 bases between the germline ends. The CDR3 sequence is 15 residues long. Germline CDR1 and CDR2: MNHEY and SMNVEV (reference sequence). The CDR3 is CASSLGWGRDQPQHF. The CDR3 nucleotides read TGTGCCAGCAGTTTGGGATGGGGGCGAGATCAGCCCCAGCATTTT.

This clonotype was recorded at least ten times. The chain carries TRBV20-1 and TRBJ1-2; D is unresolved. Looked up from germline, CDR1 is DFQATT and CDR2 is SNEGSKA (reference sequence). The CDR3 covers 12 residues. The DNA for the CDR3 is TGCAGCGTAGGCGAGGGAGACTATGGCTACACCTTC. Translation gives CSVGEGDYGYTF.